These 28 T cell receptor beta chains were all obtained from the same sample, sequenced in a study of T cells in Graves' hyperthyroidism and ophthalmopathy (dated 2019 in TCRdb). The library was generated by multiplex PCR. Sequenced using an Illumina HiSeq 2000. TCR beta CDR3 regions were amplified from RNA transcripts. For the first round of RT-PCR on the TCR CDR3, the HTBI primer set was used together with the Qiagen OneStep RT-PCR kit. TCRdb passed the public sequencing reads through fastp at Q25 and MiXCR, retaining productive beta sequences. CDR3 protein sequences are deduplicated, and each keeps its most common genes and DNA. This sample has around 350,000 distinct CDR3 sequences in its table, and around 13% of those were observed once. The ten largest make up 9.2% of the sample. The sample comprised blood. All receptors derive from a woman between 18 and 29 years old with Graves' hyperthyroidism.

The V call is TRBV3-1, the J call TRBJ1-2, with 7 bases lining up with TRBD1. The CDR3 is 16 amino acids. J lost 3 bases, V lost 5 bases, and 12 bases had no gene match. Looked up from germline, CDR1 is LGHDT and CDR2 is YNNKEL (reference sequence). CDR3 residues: CASSSLGGQEHYGYTF. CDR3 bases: TGTGCCAGCAGCTCGCTTGGAGGACAGGAGCACTATGGCTACACCTTC.

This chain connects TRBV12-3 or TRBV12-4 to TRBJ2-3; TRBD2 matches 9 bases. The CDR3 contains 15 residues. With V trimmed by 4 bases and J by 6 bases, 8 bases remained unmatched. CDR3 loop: CASSSSGGLGDTQYF. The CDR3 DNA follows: TGTGCCAGCAGTTCCAGCGGGGGGTTGGGGGATACGCAGTATTTT.

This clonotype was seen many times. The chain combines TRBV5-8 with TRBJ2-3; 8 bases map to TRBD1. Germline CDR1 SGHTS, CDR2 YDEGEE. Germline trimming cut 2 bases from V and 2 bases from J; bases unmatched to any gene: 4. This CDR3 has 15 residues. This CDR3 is CASSFRDRITDTQYF. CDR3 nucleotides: TGTGCCAGCAGCTTCCGGGACAGGATCACAGATACGCAGTATTTT.

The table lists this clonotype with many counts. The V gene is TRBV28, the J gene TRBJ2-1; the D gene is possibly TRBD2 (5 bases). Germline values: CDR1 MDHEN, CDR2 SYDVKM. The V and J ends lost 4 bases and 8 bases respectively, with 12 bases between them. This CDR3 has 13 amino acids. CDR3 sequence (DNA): TGTGCCAGCAGTTCGGAGGCGCGCTATGAGCAGTTCTTC. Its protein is CASSSEARYEQFF.

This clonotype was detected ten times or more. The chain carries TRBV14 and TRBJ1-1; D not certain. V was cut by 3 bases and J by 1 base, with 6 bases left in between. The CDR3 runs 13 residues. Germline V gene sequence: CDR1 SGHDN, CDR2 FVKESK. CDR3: CASSQSPNTEAFF. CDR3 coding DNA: TGTGCCAGCAGCCAGAGTCCGAACACTGAAGCTTTCTTT. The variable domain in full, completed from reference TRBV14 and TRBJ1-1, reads EAGVTQFPSHSVIEKGQTVTLRCDPISGHDNLYWYRRVMGKEIKFLLHFVKESKQDESGMPNNRFLAERTGGTYSTLKVQPAELEDSGVYFCASSQSPNTEAFFGQGTRLTVV.

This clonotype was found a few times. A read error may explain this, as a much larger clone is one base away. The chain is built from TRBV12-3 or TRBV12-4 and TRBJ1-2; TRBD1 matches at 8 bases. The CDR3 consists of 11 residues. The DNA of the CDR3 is TGTGCCGTGGACAGGGACCATGGCTGCACCTTC. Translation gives CAVDRDHGCTF.

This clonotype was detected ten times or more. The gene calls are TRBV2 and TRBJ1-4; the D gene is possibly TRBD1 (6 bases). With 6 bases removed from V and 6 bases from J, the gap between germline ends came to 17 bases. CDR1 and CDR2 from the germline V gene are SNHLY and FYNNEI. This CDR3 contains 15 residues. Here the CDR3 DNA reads TGTGCCAGCAGGACCCTCAGGGGCAAGGATGAAAAACTGTTTTTT. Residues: CASRTLRGKDEKLFF. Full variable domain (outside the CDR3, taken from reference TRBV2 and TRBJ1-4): EPEVTQTPSHQVTQMGQEVILRCVPISNHLYFYWYRQILGQKVEFLVSFYNNEISEKSEIFDDQFSVERPDGSNFTLKIRSTKLEDSAMYFCASRTLRGKDEKLFFGSGTQLSVL.

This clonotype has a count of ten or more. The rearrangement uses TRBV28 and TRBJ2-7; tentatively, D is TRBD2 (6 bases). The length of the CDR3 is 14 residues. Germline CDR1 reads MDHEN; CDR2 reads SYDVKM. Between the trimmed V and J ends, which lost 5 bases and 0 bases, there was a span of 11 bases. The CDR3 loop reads CASSPRGFSYEQYF. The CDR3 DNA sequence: TGTGCCAGCAGTCCGCGGGGTTTCTCCTACGAGCAGTACTTC.

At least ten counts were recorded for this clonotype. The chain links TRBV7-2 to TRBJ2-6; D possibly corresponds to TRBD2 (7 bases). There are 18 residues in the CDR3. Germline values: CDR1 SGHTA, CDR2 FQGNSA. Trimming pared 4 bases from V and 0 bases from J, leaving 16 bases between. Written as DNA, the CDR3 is TGTGCCAGCAGCTCCCGAGGGGGGGGCAGCTCTGGGGCCAACGTCCTGACTTTC. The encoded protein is CASSSRGGGSSGANVLTF.

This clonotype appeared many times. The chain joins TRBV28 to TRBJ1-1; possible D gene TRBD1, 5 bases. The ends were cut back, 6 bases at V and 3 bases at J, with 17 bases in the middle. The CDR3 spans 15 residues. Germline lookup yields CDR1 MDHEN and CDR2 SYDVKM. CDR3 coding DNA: TGTGCCAGCAGCGGGGGAGGAGGGCTTCACACTGAAGCTTTCTTT. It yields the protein CASSGGGGLHTEAFF.

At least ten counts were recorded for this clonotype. CDR3 loop: CSVSRGSYEQYF. Here the CDR3 DNA reads TGCAGCGTCAGCAGGGGTTCCTACGAGCAGTACTTC. The rearrangement uses TRBV29-1 and TRBJ2-7; a possible D gene is TRBD1 (6 bases). From germline, CDR1 is SQVTM and CDR2 ANQGSEA. V was shortened by 6 bases and J by 1 base, with 10 bases between the two germline ends. This CDR3 spans 12 amino acids.

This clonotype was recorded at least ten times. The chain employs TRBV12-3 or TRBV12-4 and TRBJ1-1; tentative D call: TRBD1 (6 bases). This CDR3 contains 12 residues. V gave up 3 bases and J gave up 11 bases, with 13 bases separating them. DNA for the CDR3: TGTGCCAGCAGTTTGAGGGGGGCTAAGGCTTTCTTT. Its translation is CASSLRGAKAFF.

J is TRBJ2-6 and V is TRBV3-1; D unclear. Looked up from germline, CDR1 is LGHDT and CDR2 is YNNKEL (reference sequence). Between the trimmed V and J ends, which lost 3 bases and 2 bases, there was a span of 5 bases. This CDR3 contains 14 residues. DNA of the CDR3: TGTGCCAGCAGCCAGGTCGCTGGGGCCAACGTCCTGACTTTC. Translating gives CASSQVAGANVLTF.

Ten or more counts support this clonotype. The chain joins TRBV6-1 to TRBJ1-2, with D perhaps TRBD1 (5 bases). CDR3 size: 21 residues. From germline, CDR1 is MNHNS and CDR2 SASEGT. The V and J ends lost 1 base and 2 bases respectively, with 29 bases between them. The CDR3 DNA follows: TGTGCCAGCAGTGAAGTGGAGGCAGGGCTGGGACCCATTAACGCCAACTATGGCTACACCTTC. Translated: CASSEVEAGLGPINANYGYTF.

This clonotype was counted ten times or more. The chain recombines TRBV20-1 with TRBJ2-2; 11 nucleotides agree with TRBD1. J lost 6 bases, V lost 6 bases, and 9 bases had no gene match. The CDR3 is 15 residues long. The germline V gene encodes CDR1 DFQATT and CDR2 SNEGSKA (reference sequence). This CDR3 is CSARHGQGAAGELFF. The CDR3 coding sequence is TGCAGTGCGCGCCATGGACAGGGGGCGGCCGGGGAGCTGTTTTTT.

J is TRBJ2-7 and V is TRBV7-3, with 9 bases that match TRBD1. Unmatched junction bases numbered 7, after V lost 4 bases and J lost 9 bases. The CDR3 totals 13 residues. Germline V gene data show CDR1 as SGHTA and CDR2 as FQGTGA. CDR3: CASSSGQGLGQYF. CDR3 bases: TGTGCCAGCAGCTCGGGACAGGGCCTCGGGCAGTACTTC.

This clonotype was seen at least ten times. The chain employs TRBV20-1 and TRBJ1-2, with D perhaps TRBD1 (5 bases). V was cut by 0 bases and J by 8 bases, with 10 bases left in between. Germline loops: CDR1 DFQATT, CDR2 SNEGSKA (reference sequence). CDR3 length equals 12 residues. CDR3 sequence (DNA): TGCAGTGCTAGAGAGGAGGGGCCGGGCTACACCTTC. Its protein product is CSAREEGPGYTF.

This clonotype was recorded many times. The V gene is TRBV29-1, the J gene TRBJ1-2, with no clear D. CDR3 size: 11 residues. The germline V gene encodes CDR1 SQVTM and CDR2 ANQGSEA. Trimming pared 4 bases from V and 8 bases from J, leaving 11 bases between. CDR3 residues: CSVAEELGYTF. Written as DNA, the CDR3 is TGCAGCGTTGCCGAGGAACTGGGCTACACCTTC.

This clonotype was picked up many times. The CDR3 protein is CASSDPTGNNQPQHF. The CDR3 DNA is TGTGCCAGCAGTGACCCCACAGGGAACAATCAGCCCCAGCATTTT. J is TRBJ1-5 and V is TRBV2, with D possibly being TRBD1 (6 bases). Germline-derived CDR1 and CDR2 are SNHLY and FYNNEI. The ends were cut back, 3 bases at V and 3 bases at J, with 12 bases in the middle. This CDR3 comprises 15 residues.

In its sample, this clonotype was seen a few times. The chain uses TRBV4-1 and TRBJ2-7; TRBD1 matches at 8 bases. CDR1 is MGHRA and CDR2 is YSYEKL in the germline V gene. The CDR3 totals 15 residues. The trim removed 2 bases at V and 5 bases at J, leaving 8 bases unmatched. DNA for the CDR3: TGCGCCAGCAGCCAACCGGGACAGGCGGGAAACGAGCAGTACTTC. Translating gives CASSQPGQAGNEQYF.

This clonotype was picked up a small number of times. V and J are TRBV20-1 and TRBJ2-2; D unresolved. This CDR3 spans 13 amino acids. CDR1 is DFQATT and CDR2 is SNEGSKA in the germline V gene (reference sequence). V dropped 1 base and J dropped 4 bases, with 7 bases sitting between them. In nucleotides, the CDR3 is TGCAGTGCTAGAGTTATTTTCACCGGGGAGCTGTTTTTT. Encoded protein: CSARVIFTGELFF.

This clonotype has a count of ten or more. Here the CDR3 DNA reads TGTGCCAGCAGCTCCTCGTCTCCCTATGGCTACACCTTC. It codes for CASSSSSPYGYTF. The genes are TRBV5-6 and TRBJ1-2; no clear D gene. Germline lookup yields CDR1 SGHDT and CDR2 YYEEEE. V lost 3 bases to trimming and J lost 4 bases, with 10 bases between them. CDR3 length: 13 amino acids.

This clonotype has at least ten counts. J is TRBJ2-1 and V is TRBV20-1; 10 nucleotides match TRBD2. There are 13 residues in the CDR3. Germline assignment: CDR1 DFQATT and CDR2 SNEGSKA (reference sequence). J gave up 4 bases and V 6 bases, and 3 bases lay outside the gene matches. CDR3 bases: TGCAGTGCGGGACTAGCGACGTACAATGAGCAGTTCTTC. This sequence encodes CSAGLATYNEQFF.

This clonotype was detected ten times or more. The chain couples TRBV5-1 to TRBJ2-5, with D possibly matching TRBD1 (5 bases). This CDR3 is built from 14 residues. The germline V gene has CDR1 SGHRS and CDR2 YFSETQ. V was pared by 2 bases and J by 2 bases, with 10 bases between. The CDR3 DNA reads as TGCGCCAGCAGCTTACCGACAGAGCAAGAGACCCAGTACTTC. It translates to CASSLPTEQETQYF. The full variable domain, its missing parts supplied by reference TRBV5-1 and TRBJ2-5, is KAGVTQTPRYLIKTRGQQVTLSCSPISGHRSVSWYQQTPGQGLQFLFEYFSETQRNKGNFPGRFSGRQFSNSRSEMNVSTLELGDSALYLCASSLPTEQETQYFGPGTRLLVL.

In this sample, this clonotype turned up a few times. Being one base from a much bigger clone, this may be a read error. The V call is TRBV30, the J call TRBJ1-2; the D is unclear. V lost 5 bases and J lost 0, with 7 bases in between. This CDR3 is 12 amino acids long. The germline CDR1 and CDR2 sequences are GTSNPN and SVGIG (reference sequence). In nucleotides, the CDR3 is TGTGCCTGGGCAGGTTCTAACTATGGCTACACCTTC. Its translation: CAWAGSNYGYTF. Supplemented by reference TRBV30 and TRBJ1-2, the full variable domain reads SQTIHQWPATLVQPVGSPLSLECTVEGTSNPNLYWYRQAAGRGLQLLFYSVGIGQISSEVPQNLSASRPQDRQFILSSKKLLLSDSGFYLCAWAGSNYGYTFGSGTRLTVV.

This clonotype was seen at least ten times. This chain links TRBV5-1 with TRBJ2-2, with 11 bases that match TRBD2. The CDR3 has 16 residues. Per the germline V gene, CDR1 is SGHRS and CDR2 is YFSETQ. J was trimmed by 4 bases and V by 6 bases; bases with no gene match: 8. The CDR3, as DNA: TGCGCCAGCAATCGACTAGCGGGGAGCGGCACCGGGGAGCTGTTTTTT. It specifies CASNRLAGSGTGELFF.

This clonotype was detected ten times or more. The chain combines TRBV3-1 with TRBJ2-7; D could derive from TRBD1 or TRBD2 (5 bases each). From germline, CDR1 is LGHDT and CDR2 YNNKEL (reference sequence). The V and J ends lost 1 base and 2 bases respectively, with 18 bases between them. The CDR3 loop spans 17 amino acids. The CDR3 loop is CASSQGSGTADPYEQYF. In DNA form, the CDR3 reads TGTGCCAGCAGCCAAGGCTCTGGGACGGCAGACCCCTACGAGCAGTACTTC.

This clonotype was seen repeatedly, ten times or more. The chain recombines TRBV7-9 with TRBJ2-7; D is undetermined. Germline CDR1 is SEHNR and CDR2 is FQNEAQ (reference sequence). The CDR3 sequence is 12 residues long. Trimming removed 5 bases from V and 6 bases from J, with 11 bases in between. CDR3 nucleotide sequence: TGTGCCAGCAGCCTCGGCTCTCTCGAGCAGTACTTC. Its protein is CASSLGSLEQYF. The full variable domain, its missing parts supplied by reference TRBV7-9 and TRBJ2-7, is DTGVSQNPRHKITKRGQNVTFRCDPISEHNRLYWYRQTLGQGPEFLTYFQNEAQLEKSRLLSDRFSAERPKGSFSTLEIQRTEQGDSAMYLCASSLGSLEQYFGPGTRLTVT.